Listed below are T cell receptor beta chains from one sample, sequenced in a study of blood T cell repertoires in COVID-19. Sequenced by immunoSEQ multiplex PCR; TCRdb stores in-frame clones only, minus some. This table has some 250,000 clones, roughly 84% appearing once. Sequencing was carried out using peripheral blood. These receptors were obtained from a man aged 40-49 years with acute or convalescent COVID-19. Both conserved end residues are part of each CDR3.

CDR3aa: CASGLTSGGDTQYF
v_gene: TRBV6-5
j_gene: TRBJ2-3

CDR3aa: CASSPTSGSDTQYF
v_gene: TRBV7-9
j_gene: TRBJ2-3

CDR3aa: CASSYRSGNNEQFF
v_gene: TRBV6-5
j_gene: TRBJ2-1

CDR3aa: CASSLRDRGNYGYTF
v_gene: TRBV5-4
j_gene: TRBJ1-2

CDR3aa: CASSSTSGSETQYF
v_gene: TRBV7-2
j_gene: TRBJ2-5

CDR3aa: CASSPLTEWNTIYF
v_gene: TRBV7-9
j_gene: TRBJ1-3

CDR3aa: CASKETSDSYEQYF
v_gene: TRBV2
j_gene: TRBJ2-7

CDR3aa: CASSLTPEGEQYF
v_gene: TRBV7-3
j_gene: TRBJ2-7

CDR3aa: CASSSAGTSMMDTQYF
v_gene: TRBV5-1
j_gene: TRBJ2-3

CDR3aa: CSVPTGRGYGTQYF
v_gene: TRBV29-1
j_gene: TRBJ2-5

CDR3aa: CASSFDPDFGRQFF
v_gene: TRBV9
j_gene: TRBJ2-1

CDR3aa: CASSRVPGAVTEAFF
v_gene: TRBV5-1
j_gene: TRBJ1-1

CDR3aa: CASSLASLRSEQYF
v_gene: TRBV5-1
j_gene: TRBJ2-7

CDR3aa: CASSVTASGMEAFF
v_gene: TRBV5-5
j_gene: TRBJ1-1

CDR3aa: CATSRTGNTEAFF
v_gene: TRBV15
j_gene: TRBJ1-1

CDR3aa: CASSQPGQGAPQPQHF
v_gene: TRBV4-1
j_gene: TRBJ1-5

CDR3aa: CASLLADYNEQFF
v_gene: TRBV6-5
j_gene: TRBJ2-1

CDR3aa: CASSREGQGGQPQHF
v_gene: TRBV7-2
j_gene: TRBJ1-5

CDR3aa: CASSLGTAPSAYGYTF
v_gene: TRBV27
j_gene: TRBJ1-2

CDR3aa: CASGFPNSDRGSYGYTF
v_gene: TRBV12-5
j_gene: TRBJ1-2

CDR3aa: CASSLVGVNTEAFF
v_gene: TRBV7-9
j_gene: TRBJ1-1

CDR3aa: CASSQDFSGANVLTF
v_gene: TRBV3-1/TRBV3-2
j_gene: TRBJ2-6

CDR3aa: CASSHSASGANVLTF
v_gene: TRBV3-1/TRBV3-2
j_gene: TRBJ2-6

CDR3aa: CASSKAGDRGRSYEQYF
v_gene: TRBV21-1
j_gene: TRBJ2-7

CDR3aa: CASSFGVRLAGGLYEQYF
v_gene: TRBV7-2
j_gene: TRBJ2-7

CDR3aa: CASSFWTSGLDEQYF
v_gene: TRBV27
j_gene: TRBJ2-7

CDR3aa: CSARTVYGYTF
v_gene: TRBV20-1
j_gene: TRBJ1-2